The 20 T cell receptor beta chains listed next were all sequenced from one sample in a study of CD4 T cells in relation to SARS-CoV-2 and coronaviruses. Method: immunoSEQ multiplex PCR; TCRdb's copy keeps in-frame clones and lacks some. This sample yields 60,000 or so clones, of which 85% to 95% are seen a single time; roughly 0.14% belongs to the top ten. CD4+ T cells from unexposed donors were obtained before the COVID-19 pandemic (2011-2018). Sequenced input: naive CD4+ T cells from PBMCs. Regarding subset: naive CD4+ T cells isolated by negative enrichment. All receptors derive from a human donor in good health.

The V gene is TRBV19, the J gene TRBJ2-3, with TRBD1 as a possible D gene (6 bases). This CDR3 has 15 amino acids. V was pared by 7 bases and J by 4 bases, with 18 bases between. Germline CDR1 LNHDA, CDR2 SQIVND (reference sequence). As DNA, the CDR3 is TGTGCCAGTACCAAGGACGGTGGGGGCGCAGATACGCAGTATTTT. It yields the protein CASTKDGGGADTQYF.

The rearrangement uses TRBV28 and TRBJ2-5, with 12 positions matching TRBD2. Germline values: CDR1 MDHEN, CDR2 SYDVKM. The V segment lost 5 bases and the J segment 6 bases; nucleotides outside the gene matches: 10. The CDR3 runs to 16 residues. CDR3 in DNA: TGTGCCAGCAGTCTTACGACTAGCGGGAGTAGAAAGACCCAGTACTTC. Protein sequence: CASSLTTSGSRKTQYF. Supplemented by reference TRBV28 and TRBJ2-5, the full variable domain reads DVKVTQSSRYLVKRTGEKVFLECVQDMDHENMFWYRQDPGLGLRLIYFSYDVKMKEKGDIPEGYSVSREKKERFSLILESASTNQTSMYLCASSLTTSGSRKTQYFGPGTRLLVL.

The chain joins TRBV27 to TRBJ1-3; tentatively, D is TRBD1 (5 bases). The V gene lost 6 bases and the J gene lost 7 bases, with 16 bases spanning the gap. Germline CDR1 and CDR2: MNHEY and SMNVEV (reference sequence). The CDR3 is made up of 14 amino acids. The CDR3 loop reads CASSRGRPGNTIYF. For the CDR3, the DNA is TGTGCCAGCAGCCGGGGACGGCCGGGGAACACCATATATTTT.

In DNA form, the CDR3 reads TGTGCCAGCAGTCGACCCAACACCGGGGGGACTGCTCACTCCTACGAGCAGTACTTC. Translation gives CASSRPNTGGTAHSYEQYF. The V call is TRBV28, the J call TRBJ2-7, with TRBD2 matching 7 bases. Germline values: CDR1 MDHEN, CDR2 SYDVKM. This CDR3 has 19 residues. With 5 bases clipped from V and 0 bases from J, the junction kept 19 bases outside the gene matches.

The genes are TRBV19 and TRBJ1-5; TRBD1 agrees at 7 bases. Looked up from germline, CDR1 is LNHDA and CDR2 is SQIVND (reference sequence). V lost 4 bases, J lost 14 bases, and 14 bases stayed unmatched. CDR3 length equals 14 residues. The DNA of the CDR3 is TGTGCCAGTAGTACCGGGACAGAGGCCCGAGGGGAGCATTTT. Translation gives CASSTGTEARGEHF. Combining the CDR3 with reference TRBV19 and TRBJ1-5 gives the whole variable domain DGGITQSPKYLFRKEGQNVTLSCEQNLNHDAMYWYRQDPGQGLRLIYYSQIVNDFQKGDIAEGYSVSREKKESFPLTVTSAQKNPTAFYLCASSTGTEARGEHFGDGTRLSIL.

This clone was seen a single time. The genes are TRBV19 and TRBJ2-2, with D maybe TRBD1 (5 bases). V shed 7 bases and J shed 7 bases, with 19 bases lying between them. The CDR3 is 15 amino acids. CDR1 is LNHDA and CDR2 is SQIVND in the germline V gene (reference sequence). CDR3 sequence (DNA): TGTGCCAGTATTGGCATGCAGTGGGGCATCGGGGAGCTGTTTTTT. This translates into CASIGMQWGIGELFF.

The rearrangement joins TRBV30 to TRBJ2-1, with TRBD2 as a possible D gene (6 bases). Germline CDR1 GTSNPN, CDR2 SVGIG (reference sequence). The CDR3 runs to 14 residues. Trimming pared 4 bases from V and 6 bases from J, leaving 16 bases between. For the CDR3, the DNA is TGTGCCTGGAACCCTCGGAGGGCCGGCAATGAGCAGTTCTTC. This codes for CAWNPRRAGNEQFF.

This clone was found once. This sequence joins TRBV5-1 and TRBJ2-1; D unclear. The germline V gene has CDR1 SGHRS and CDR2 YFSETQ. CDR3 length: 15 amino acids. Trimming cost V 4 bases and J 0 bases, with 11 bases left between them. The CDR3 DNA follows: TGCGCCAGCAGCGTAGGTCACCCCTCCTACAATGAGCAGTTCTTC. Translation: CASSVGHPSYNEQFF.

V is TRBV25-1 and J is TRBJ2-7; D may be TRBD1 (5 bases). The CDR3 length is 13 residues. V shed 2 bases and J shed 3 bases, with 8 bases lying between them. Germline CDR1 and CDR2: MGHDK and SYGVNS. This CDR3 reads CASSEQGIYEQYF. Here the CDR3 DNA reads TGTGCCAGCAGTGAACAGGGTATCTACGAGCAGTACTTC.

The genes are TRBV5-1 and TRBJ2-3; TRBD2 aligns across 7 bases. The length of the CDR3 is 16 residues. The germline V gene has CDR1 SGHRS and CDR2 YFSETQ. The J segment lost 4 bases and the V segment lost 0 bases, leaving 8 bases of the junction unmatched. DNA for the CDR3: TGCGCCAGCAGCTTGGCCGTGGTAGCGGGCTCAGATACGCAGTATTTT. This encodes CASSLAVVAGSDTQYF.

This chain links TRBV18 with TRBJ1-1, with TRBD1 matching 7 bases. The CDR3 length is 14 residues. Germline V gene data show CDR1 as KGHSH and CDR2 as LQKENI. The ends lost 2 bases at V and 4 bases at J; junction bases unmatched: 4. For the CDR3, the DNA is TGTGCCAGCTCACCAAACAGGGGAGGCACTGAAGCTTTCTTT. Its protein product is CASSPNRGGTEAFF. Based on the CDR3 plus reference TRBV18 and TRBJ1-1, the full variable domain is NAGVMQNPRHLVRRRGQEARLRCSPMKGHSHVYWYRQLPEEGLKFMVYLQKENIIDESGMPKERFSAEFPKEGPSILRIQQVVRGDSAAYFCASSPNRGGTEAFFGQGTRLTVV.

The gene calls are TRBV6-5 and TRBJ1-5; unclear D gene. Looked up from germline, CDR1 is MNHEY and CDR2 is SVGAGI. V lost 0 bases and J 7 bases, leaving 10 bases between the germline ends. CDR3 length: 14 residues. CDR3 residues: CASSYSRGGQPQHF. The DNA for the CDR3 is TGTGCCAGCAGTTACTCGCGGGGTGGGCAGCCCCAGCATTTT.

This chain joins TRBV6-5 and TRBJ1-5, with TRBD1 matching over 11 bases. The CDR3 has 13 residues. Germline V gene sequence: CDR1 MNHEY, CDR2 SVGAGI. With V trimmed by 7 bases and J by 6 bases, 2 bases remained unmatched. The CDR3 is CASTGTGGQPQHF. The CDR3 DNA follows: TGTGCCAGCACCGGGACAGGGGGTCAGCCCCAGCATTTT.

This chain connects TRBV3-1 (or the pseudogene TRBV3-2) to TRBJ2-7; TRBD2 matches at 11 bases. In germline, CDR1 is LGHDT, CDR2 YNNKEL (reference sequence). The CDR3 length is 14 residues. The trim removed 6 bases at V and 3 bases at J, leaving 4 bases unmatched. The CDR3 DNA reads TGTGCCAGCAGGGGGACTAGCGGCCGCTACGAGCAGTACTTC. Residues: CASRGTSGRYEQYF.

This clone was detected only once. J is TRBJ2-7 and V is TRBV18, with D maybe TRBD2 (7 bases). Trimming took off 4 bases at V and 4 bases at J, with 17 bases between the two ends. The CDR3 sequence is 15 residues long. CDR1 and CDR2 (germline): KGHSH, LQKENI. Here the CDR3 reads CASSRGRGLIYEQYF. The CDR3, as DNA: TGTGCCAGCTCACGAGGGCGGGGGCTGATATACGAGCAGTACTTC. Looking up the rest from reference TRBV18 and TRBJ2-7 gives the full variable domain: NAGVMQNPRHLVRRRGQEARLRCSPMKGHSHVYWYRQLPEEGLKFMVYLQKENIIDESGMPKERFSAEFPKEGPSILRIQQVVRGDSAAYFCASSRGRGLIYEQYFGPGTRLTVT.

This chain joins TRBV2 and TRBJ2-1; 8 positions agree with TRBD1. The CDR3 sequence is 16 residues long. The germline CDR1 and CDR2 sequences are SNHLY and FYNNEI. The J segment lost 7 bases and the V segment lost 6 bases, leaving 14 bases of the junction unmatched. CDR3 loop: CASRDRQGLASNEQFF. The DNA for the CDR3 is TGTGCCAGCAGGGACCGACAGGGGCTAGCGTCTAATGAGCAGTTCTTC.

The CDR3 DNA follows: TGTGCCAGCAGTTACTCTAGAGGGGGCAGCGGCTATGGCTACACCTTC. This gives the protein CASSYSRGGSGYGYTF. The chain is built from TRBV6-5 and TRBJ1-2; 7 nucleotides agree with TRBD1. Germline V gene data show CDR1 as MNHEY and CDR2 as SVGAGI. With V trimmed by 0 bases and J by 4 bases, 8 bases remained unmatched. The CDR3 extends over 16 amino acids.

The rearrangement joins TRBV4-1 to TRBJ2-7; the match to TRBD2 covers 9 bases. The CDR3 is 15 residues long. Germline-derived CDR1 and CDR2 are MGHRA and YSYEKL. Unmatched junction bases numbered 10, after V lost 4 bases and J lost 6 bases. This CDR3 reads CASSLGLARSLEQYF. CDR3 DNA sequence: TGCGCCAGCAGCCTAGGACTAGCGAGGTCCCTCGAGCAGTACTTC.

The J gene is TRBJ1-2, the V gene TRBV12-5; possibly TRBD1 for D (5 bases). Trimming cost V 10 bases and J 2 bases, with 11 bases left between them. The CDR3 is 12 residues long. Per the germline V gene, CDR1 is LGHNT and CDR2 is FRNRAP. As DNA, the CDR3 is TGTGCTACCGGAAGGGACAACTATGGCTACACCTTC. Its protein is CATGRDNYGYTF.

The gene calls are TRBV5-1 and TRBJ1-1; D gene unclear. Germline CDR1 reads SGHRS; CDR2 reads YFSETQ. The V end was cut by 7 bases, the J end by 1 base, with 14 bases between. The CDR3 has 14 residues. DNA of the CDR3: TGCGCCAGCCAAGACAAGACGGCGAACACTGAAGCTTTCTTT. It codes for CASQDKTANTEAFF.